The subject of this entry is one TCR beta chain. Its antigen specificity is not known. No qualities accompany the bases; no much larger clone lies one base away. These data belong to a study of blood T cell repertoires in COVID-19 (dated by TCRdb to the early 2020s). General notes on the study: The collaborator samples originated in the United States, Italy and Spain and spanned the acute and convalescent phases of COVID-19. The prospective study material was composed of cDNA or gDNA derived from T cells, B-cell-depleted T cells, or PBMCs. A freely available public database, intended as a resource for researchers studying the immune response to SARS-CoV-2, is where the repertoires were released. Sample metadata almost always included a de-identified subject ID, COVID-19 status, age in years and sex. Deeply sampled blood TCRbeta repertoires from subjects exposed to, actively infected with, or recovered from COVID-19 were included in the dataset. The samples were drawn from the first 160 participants of the ongoing ImmuneRACE study and from over a thousand subjects provided by 6 global collaborators. Where available, HLA class I and class II types were taken from metadata supplied by the sample provider and were not determined by assay-based typing.

General study outcomes and caveats: The amount of clinical and demographic metadata varied by source and participant and was provided uncurated.

TCRbeta CDR3 regions were amplified from genomic DNA by means of the immunoSEQ Assay, a bias-controlled multiplex PCR. Turning to the authors' computational methods: The number of nucleated cells in each sample was estimated by amplification of reference gene primers within the assay. Sequence reads were collapsed and filtered to measure the absolute abundance of every unique TCRbeta CDR3 rearrangement. For each sample, productive Simpson clonality was calculated as the square root of Simpson's diversity index across productive rearrangements. TCRdb holds this immuneACCESS table with in-frame rearrangements only. Some clones are missing; in checked studies, unresolved V genes explain under half, and the rest has no known cause. The V and J calls and the clone size are those of that table, but D and trimming were determined from the DNA. The table for this sample lists 180,000 or so clones; roughly 84% of them were counted only once. Of the sample, over 2% is held by the ten largest clones.

There are 14 amino acids in the CDR3, from cysteine to phenylalanine inclusive. Only CDR3 DNA is held: 42 bases, read in frame from base 1. A distance of 9 bases separates the germline ends of V and J, which lose 7 bases and 0 bases respectively. The germline V gene (reference sequence) sets CDR1 to MNHNY and CDR2 to SVGAGI. The collaborating institutions used their own protocols to collect whole blood in K2EDTA tubes. For TCRbeta analysis, collaborator samples were shipped as frozen whole blood, as isolated PBMCs, or as DNA extracted from either sample type. The origin of this receptor is a human donor with acute or convalescent COVID-19. The donor label of this sample is uncertain. The sample comprised peripheral blood. The sequence joins TRBV6-6 to TRBJ1-4, with the D gene too uncertain to name. The nucleotides read TGTGCCAGCATTAGAGGAGCAACTAATGAAAAACTGTTTTTT. Its translation reads: CASIRGATNEKLFF.